This is a list of T cell receptor beta chains from one sample in a study of cytomegalovirus exposure and HLA in healthy donors. Profiled with immunoSEQ multiplex PCR; TCRdb holds only in-frame clones, not every one. The table includes over 250,000 clones, about nine tenths detected once. The sample consisted of PBMCs. The receptors come from a woman in her 30s in good health and CMV-seropositive. Both conserved end residues are part of each CDR3. D genes are given only for firm matches. Only some rows state a clone size, as once, few, many or a class for expanded clones.

CDR3aa	CDR3nt	len	v_gene	abundance	j_gene	d_gene
CASSPLSDEQYF	TGTGCCAGCAGTCCCCTCAGCGACGAGCAGTACTTC	12	TRBV27	NA	TRBJ2-7	NA
CASSLVRGQGSGIYEQYF	TGTGCCAGCAGCTTGGTAAGGGGACAGGGGTCGGGTATCTACGAGCAGTACTTC	18	TRBV5-7	NA	TRBJ2-7	TRBD1
CASSHSGAEQYF	TGCGCCAGCAGTCATTCAGGGGCCGAGCAGTACTTC	12	TRBV23-1	NA	TRBJ2-7	NA
CASTRTGIYGYTF	TGTGCCAGCACCAGGACAGGGATCTATGGCTACACCTTC	13	TRBV5-4	once	TRBJ1-2	TRBD1
CASSLGGAPGNEQFF	TGTGCCAGCAGCTTAGGCGGGGCCCCAGGGAATGAGCAGTTCTTC	15	TRBV7-2	NA	TRBJ2-1	NA
CAGEPGGGTEAFF	TGTGCCGGCGAACCTGGGGGCGGCACTGAAGCTTTCTTT	13	TRBV6-1	NA	TRBJ1-1	NA
CSAGYFYEQYF	TGCAGTGCTGGGTATTTCTACGAGCAGTACTTC	11	TRBV20-1	NA	TRBJ2-7	NA
CASRDRGFTGELFF	TGTGCCAGCCGGGACAGGGGGTTCACCGGGGAGCTGTTTTTT	14	TRBV19	NA	TRBJ2-2	TRBD1
CASSLLVAQTYEQYF	TGTGCCAGCAGCTTGTTGGTCGCTCAAACCTACGAGCAGTACTTC	15	TRBV5-6	NA	TRBJ2-7	NA
CASSLWDGTIYEQYF	TGTGCCAGCAGCTTATGGGACGGCACAATCTACGAGCAGTACTTC	15	TRBV7-8	NA	TRBJ2-7	NA
CASASGAPPGEQYF	TGTGCCAGCGCTAGCGGGGCTCCTCCGGGTGAGCAGTACTTC	14	TRBV6-1	once	TRBJ2-7	TRBD2
CASSQGSGGASETQYF	TGCGCCAGCAGCCAAGGGAGTGGGGGGGCCTCGGAGACCCAGTACTTC	16	TRBV4-3	once	TRBJ2-5	NA
CATAQGIRHTEAFF	TGTGCCACCGCACAGGGAATTAGGCACACTGAAGCTTTCTTT	14	TRBV6-5	NA	TRBJ1-1	NA
CASSPDRRGNTGELFF	TGTGCCAGCTCACCAGATCGCAGGGGAAACACCGGGGAGCTGTTTTTT	16	TRBV18	NA	TRBJ2-2	NA
CASSLFGSSNQPQHF	TGTGCCAGCAGTTTATTTGGCAGCAGCAATCAGCCCCAGCATTTT	15	TRBV27	NA	TRBJ1-5	NA
CASSPGQGHQPQHF	TGCGCCAGCAGCCCCGGACAGGGCCATCAGCCCCAGCATTTT	14	TRBV5-1	once	TRBJ1-5	TRBD1
CASLRYNSNQPQHF	TGTGCCAGCCTGAGGTACAATAGCAATCAGCCCCAGCATTTT	14	TRBV6-1	NA	TRBJ1-5	NA
CASSQQQDTQYF	TGTGCCAGCAGCCAACAGCAAGATACGCAGTATTTT	12	TRBV7-2	NA	TRBJ2-3	NA
CASSFDVGNTEAFF	TGTGCCAGCAGTTTCGATGTTGGGAACACTGAAGCTTTCTTT	14	TRBV28	NA	TRBJ1-1	NA
CSAGAHNTIYF	TGCAGTGCTGGTGCTCACAACACCATATATTTT	11	TRBV20-1	NA	TRBJ1-3	NA
CASSGSTGVQETQYF	TGTGCCAGCAGCGGATCTACAGGGGTCCAAGAGACCCAGTACTTC	15	TRBV9	NA	TRBJ2-5	TRBD1
CASRGETYEQYF	TGTGCCAGTCGTGGAGAAACCTACGAGCAGTACTTC	12	TRBV19	NA	TRBJ2-7	NA
CASSLSWGYEQYF	TGCGCCAGCAGCTTGAGCTGGGGCTACGAGCAGTACTTC	13	TRBV5-1	NA	TRBJ2-7	NA
CASSQDRVLARNNEQFF	TGCGCCAGCAGCCAAGATCGAGTTCTAGCGCGCAACAATGAGCAGTTCTTC	17	TRBV4-3	NA	TRBJ2-1	NA
CASSLLRASTNEQFF	TGCGCCAGCAGCTTGTTGAGGGCTAGCACTAATGAGCAGTTCTTC	15	TRBV5-1	NA	TRBJ2-1	NA
CASVRLAGDLVQYF	TGTGCCAGCGTCCGACTAGCGGGAGACCTTGTGCAGTACTTC	14	TRBV9	NA	TRBJ2-7	TRBD2
CASKRTDTQYF	TGTGCCAGCAAACGCACAGATACGCAGTATTTT	11	TRBV27	NA	TRBJ2-3	NA
CASSFRDRAYSNQPQHF	TGTGCCAGCAGTTTCCGGGACAGGGCTTATAGCAATCAGCCCCAGCATTTT	17	TRBV27	NA	TRBJ1-5	TRBD1
CASSETGYYGYTF	TGTGCCAGCAGCGAGACAGGATACTATGGCTACACCTTC	13	TRBV9	NA	TRBJ1-2	NA
CASSLEAGDVYGYTF	TGTGCCAGCAGCTTGGAGGCAGGGGACGTCTATGGCTACACCTTC	15	TRBV11-2	NA	TRBJ1-2	NA
CASSPIKSDAYNEQFF	TGTGCCAGCAGCCCTATCAAAAGCGACGCCTACAATGAGCAGTTCTTC	16	TRBV5-6	NA	TRBJ2-1	NA
CAWSVRRGNYGYTF	TGTGCCTGGAGTGTACGCAGGGGGAATTATGGCTACACCTTC	14	TRBV30	NA	TRBJ1-2	TRBD1
CASGEDYEQYF	TGTGCCAGCGGGGAGGACTACGAGCAGTACTTC	11	TRBV6-6	NA	TRBJ2-7	NA
CASSELLLYNEQFF	TGTGCCAGCAGTGAATTACTCCTCTACAATGAGCAGTTCTTC	14	TRBV2	NA	TRBJ2-1	NA
CASSLDGSWGREQYF	TGTGCCAGCAGCTTGGACGGTTCTTGGGGGAGGGAGCAGTACTTC	15	TRBV5-8	NA	TRBJ2-7	NA
CASSGQGQFF	TGTGCCAGCAGCGGACAGGGTCAGTTCTTC	10	TRBV2	few	TRBJ2-1	TRBD1
CASSEEGGYQPQHF	TGTGCCAGCAGTGAGGAGGGGGGCTATCAGCCCCAGCATTTT	14	TRBV2	NA	TRBJ1-5	NA
CASSPRGQGGSFEAFF	TGTGCCAGCTCACCGCGCGGACAGGGGGGCAGCTTTGAAGCTTTCTTT	16	TRBV18	NA	TRBJ1-1	TRBD1
CSVQRTGNANNEQFF	TGCAGCGTTCAAAGGACAGGGAACGCCAACAATGAGCAGTTCTTC	15	TRBV29-1	NA	TRBJ2-1	TRBD1
CASSPGAGELFF	TGTGCCAGCAGCCCGGGGGCCGGGGAGCTGTTTTTT	12	TRBV6-5	NA	TRBJ2-2	NA
CASSPLVDPEAFF	TGTGCCAGCAGCCCTCTGGTTGATCCTGAAGCTTTCTTT	13	TRBV9	NA	TRBJ1-1	NA
CASSSSYEQYF	TGTGCCAGCTCCAGCTCCTACGAGCAGTACTTC	11	TRBV2	NA	TRBJ2-7	NA
CSVEELTGRYEQFF	TGCAGCGTTGAAGAACTTACAGGGAGGTATGAGCAGTTCTTC	14	TRBV29-1	NA	TRBJ2-1	NA
CASSLQGANEQFF	TGTGCCAGCAGCCTACAGGGGGCCAATGAGCAGTTCTTC	13	TRBV25-1	once	TRBJ2-1	TRBD1
CASNPRGASGSYEQYF	TGTGCCAGCAACCCAAGAGGGGCGTCAGGGTCCTACGAGCAGTACTTC	16	TRBV7-8	NA	TRBJ2-7	NA
CASSLVGGYNEQFF	TGTGCCAGCAGCCTGGTGGGCGGTTACAATGAGCAGTTCTTC	14	TRBV14	NA	TRBJ2-1	NA
CSVEPQKTTFNEQFF	TGCAGCGTTGAACCCCAGAAAACCACTTTCAATGAGCAGTTCTTC	15	TRBV29-1	NA	TRBJ2-1	NA
CASSLDVPSLSTDEQYF	TGCGCCAGCAGCTTGGATGTCCCATCTTTGAGTACGGACGAGCAGTACTTC	17	TRBV5-1	NA	TRBJ2-7	NA